Described below is a single T cell receptor (beta chain) sequence and its context. Sequencing used immunoSEQ multiplex PCR; TCRdb keeps in-frame clones, though not all of them. The profile shows under 85,000 clones, 90% to 95% of them singletons. The CDR3 consists of 16 residues. V was pared by 8 bases and J by 0 bases, with 14 bases between. Looked up from germline, CDR1 is MNHNY and CDR2 is SVGAGI (reference sequence). The sample belongs to a study of T cell changes during pregnancy in multiple sclerosis. The V gene is TRBV6-6, the J gene TRBJ1-6; D remains ambiguous. The sequence came from a female donor with multiple sclerosis, enrolled in a pregnancy study. The material sequenced was CD4+ T cells from peripheral blood mononuclear cells, taken in the second trimester of pregnancy. DNA for the CDR3: TGTGCCAGCCTTCACTCCATAAGCTCCTATAATTCACCCCTCCACTTT. It encodes CASLHSISSYNSPLHF.